Each of the 26 T cell receptor beta chains below was sequenced from the same sample in a study of blood T cells in healthy people across ages. Next came a second PCR, run for about 6 to 12 cycles, which used a sample-barcoded 5' primer along with a J-beta primer mix. Each CDR3 protein gets one entry after TCRdb re-called the 5' RACE reads with MiXCR. The repertoire holds approximately 810,000 distinct CDR3 sequences, with around 36% as singletons. Source material: blood. These receptors were taken from a man younger than 35 in good health.

This clonotype appeared once. The chain employs TRBV20-1 and TRBJ1-5; tentatively, D is TRBD1 (5 bases). Germline V gene sequence: CDR1 DFQATT, CDR2 SNEGSKA (reference sequence). V gave up 6 bases and J gave up 2 bases, with 14 bases separating them. This CDR3 comprises 14 residues. The chain's CDR3 is CSAAMGVGNQPQHF. CDR3 nucleotides: TGCAGTGCCGCCATGGGGGTAGGCAATCAGCCCCAGCATTTT.

This clonotype occurred many times. This CDR3 reads CASSQEGARGGDTQYF. CDR3 nucleotides: TGCGCCAGCAGCCAAGAAGGCGCTAGGGGGGGAGATACGCAGTATTTT. The chain couples TRBV4-3 to TRBJ2-3; D possibly corresponds to TRBD2 (7 bases). In germline, CDR1 is LGHNA, CDR2 YSLEER. Deletions cut 0 bases from V and 5 bases from J, with 15 bases between. This CDR3 has 16 amino acids.

As for this clonotype: Being one base from a much bigger clone, this may be a read error. This rearrangement joins TRBV12-3 or TRBV12-4 to TRBJ2-4; D may match TRBD1 or TRBD2 (6 bases each). The J call may be faulty, since TRBJ2-5 better matches the DNA end. The CDR3 contains 13 residues. CDR3 sequence reads: CASSHLGGGTQYF. The CDR3 DNA is TGTGCCAGCAGCCATCTAGGGGGAGGGACCCAGTACTTC.

This chain joins TRBV4-3 and TRBJ2-3, with 9 nucleotides matching TRBD2. Germline values: CDR1 LGHNA, CDR2 YSLEER. Trimming cost V 1 base and J 4 bases; bases outside gene matches: 6. The CDR3 runs 16 residues. This CDR3 is CASSQGSGGSPDTQYF. The CDR3 DNA is TGCGCCAGCAGCCAAGGAAGCGGGGGGTCCCCAGATACGCAGTATTTT.

V gene TRBV12-3 or TRBV12-4 combines with J gene TRBJ2-3; 8 bases are shared with TRBD2. CDR3 length equals 15 residues. The ends lost 3 bases at V and 5 bases at J; junction bases unmatched: 7. CDR3 region: CASSLVRLARDTQYF. Here the CDR3 DNA reads TGTGCCAGCAGTTTGGTGCGACTAGCGAGAGATACGCAGTATTTT.

Ten or more counts support this clonotype. The V gene is TRBV9, the J gene TRBJ2-5, with 10 bases identical to TRBD2. This CDR3 region has 14 residues. The ends lost 4 bases at V and 5 bases at J; junction bases unmatched: 5. In germline, CDR1 is SGDLS, CDR2 YYNGEE. CDR3 region: CASSPPGLAETQYF. The CDR3 DNA follows: TGTGCCAGCAGCCCTCCGGGACTAGCGGAGACCCAGTACTTC.

This clonotype was recorded a few times. This sequence joins TRBV10-3 and TRBJ2-3; the D is unclear. Germline V gene lookup returns CDR1 ENHRY and CDR2 SYGVKD. V dropped 3 bases and J dropped 4 bases, with 5 bases sitting between them. The CDR3 contains 12 residues. The CDR3 reads CAISDLADTQYF. CDR3 bases: TGTGCCATCAGTGATCTGGCAGATACGCAGTATTTT.

The V and J genes are TRBV7-6 and TRBJ2-5, with TRBD1 matching over 8 bases. J lost 11 bases, V lost 5 bases, and 19 bases had no gene match. Germline-derived CDR1 and CDR2 are SGHVS and FNYEAQ. The CDR3 is 16 residues long. The CDR3 loop reads CASSSPDRAKGNEQYF. CDR3 DNA sequence: TGTGCCAGCAGCAGCCCGGACAGGGCGAAGGGGAATGAGCAGTACTTC. The full variable domain, rest sourced from reference TRBV7-6 and TRBJ2-5, is GAGVSQSPRYKVTKRGQDVALRCDPISGHVSLYWYRQALGQGPEFLTYFNYEAQQDKSGLPNDRFSAERPEGSISTLTIQRTEQRDSAMYRCASSSPDRAKGNEQYFGPGTRLLVL.

As DNA, the CDR3 is TGCAGTGCTCTTAACAGGGCATACAATGAGCAGTTCTTC. This gives the protein CSALNRAYNEQFF. The V call is TRBV20-1, the J call TRBJ2-1, with D possibly being TRBD1 (6 bases). The ends were cut back, 5 bases at V and 4 bases at J, with 12 bases in the middle. The CDR3 consists of 13 residues. Germline loops: CDR1 DFQATT, CDR2 SNEGSKA (reference sequence).

This clonotype was seen many times. The chain uses TRBV7-2 and TRBJ2-4, with D maybe TRBD2 (5 bases). Germline V gene sequence: CDR1 SGHTA, CDR2 FQGNSA. This CDR3 is 17 amino acids long. V lost 5 bases, J lost 4 bases, and 21 bases lay in between. The CDR3 coding sequence is TGTGCCAGCAGCCAGAATCCCCACATGAGGGAGAAAAACATTCAGTACTTC. This encodes CASSQNPHMREKNIQYF.

The chain uses TRBV20-1 and TRBJ2-7, with D possibly being TRBD1 (5 bases). V was shortened by 4 bases and J by 7 bases, with 14 bases between the two germline ends. Germline assignment: CDR1 DFQATT and CDR2 SNEGSKA (reference sequence). This CDR3 region has 12 residues. The CDR3 coding sequence is TGCAGTGCTACAACGGACGCAGGGGAGCAGTACTTC. Translating it yields CSATTDAGEQYF.

With regard to this clonotype: A much larger clone is a single base away; this may be a read error. The chain combines TRBV12-3 or TRBV12-4 with TRBJ1-6, with 7 bases matching TRBD1. The CDR3 spans 14 residues. V lost 5 bases and J lost 11; bases outside the gene matches: 9. The CDR3 DNA sequence: TGTGCCAGCAGTCGACAGGGCAGAAGTCCACCCCTCCACTTT. Translated, it gives CASSRQGRSPPLHF.

Concerning this clonotype itself: This may arise from a read error, as a much more abundant clone is one base away. The chain carries TRBV7-9 and TRBJ2-3, with D unresolved. Germline V gene data show CDR1 as SEHNR and CDR2 as FQNEAQ (reference sequence). The CDR3 sequence is 14 residues long. V lost 8 bases and J lost 5, with 17 bases in between. The CDR3 here is CASGARQAGDTQYF. The CDR3 DNA reads as TGTGCCAGCGGCGCTCGGCAGGCTGGAGATACGCAGTATTTT.

The CDR3 nucleotides are TGTGCCAGCAGCCCCGTTTTGGGAGCCTACGAGCAGTACTTC. Amino acids: CASSPVLGAYEQYF. The V call is TRBV7-9, the J call TRBJ2-7, with D perhaps matching TRBD2 (5 bases). This CDR3 spans 14 amino acids. The V end was cut by 5 bases, the J end by 2 bases, with 13 bases between. Germline V gene data show CDR1 as SEHNR and CDR2 as FQNEAQ (reference sequence).

The V and J genes are TRBV4-2 and TRBJ2-5; D might be TRBD2 (7 bases). Germline CDR1 LGHNA, CDR2 YNFKEQ. There are 19 residues in the CDR3. The ends were cut back, 2 bases at V and 0 bases at J, with 22 bases in the middle. CDR3 DNA: TGTGCCAGCAGCCAATTTGAGGCTTTCCGGGGGGCGCACCAAGAGACCCAGTACTTC. This gives the protein CASSQFEAFRGAHQETQYF.

The chain joins TRBV12-3 or TRBV12-4 to TRBJ2-1; weak D call: TRBD1 (7 bases). The V end was cut by 5 bases, the J end by 9 bases, with 20 bases between. This CDR3 is 15 amino acids long. The CDR3 spells CASSPQQGGLREQFF. As DNA, the CDR3 is TGTGCCAGCAGTCCCCAGCAGGGGGGCCTCCGTGAGCAGTTCTTC.

In its sample, this clonotype was seen many times. The chain recombines TRBV10-3 with TRBJ2-6; 8 bases map to TRBD2. CDR1 is ENHRY and CDR2 is SYGVKD in the germline V gene. V dropped 3 bases and J dropped 2; count of bases not matched to a gene: 6. The CDR3 has 17 amino acids. The DNA of the CDR3 is TGTGCCATCAGTGAAATCGGGAGGGCCACTGGGGCCAACGTCCTGACTTTC. Amino acids: CAISEIGRATGANVLTF.

Many counts were recorded for this clonotype. This chain links TRBV29-1 with TRBJ2-5, with D perhaps assigned TRBD1 or TRBD2 (7 bases each). CDR1 is SQVTM, CDR2 ANQGSEA, per germline. V dropped 0 bases and J dropped 5 bases, with 13 bases sitting between them. The CDR3 covers 14 residues. The CDR3 coding sequence is TGCAGCGTTGAAGAAAGACAGGGAGGGGAGACCCAGTACTTC. Translation gives CSVEERQGGETQYF.

This clonotype was recorded a few times. The genes are TRBV7-2 and TRBJ2-1; D remains unclear. The CDR3 covers 16 residues. Trimming removed 5 bases at V and 0 bases at J, with 14 bases between. Germline CDR1 reads SGHTA; CDR2 reads FQGNSA. CDR3: CASSPRASNSYNEQFF. CDR3 sequence (DNA): TGTGCCAGCAGCCCCCGGGCCAGCAACTCCTACAATGAGCAGTTCTTC.

The chain has TRBV5-1 and TRBJ2-7; 7 bases align to TRBD1. The CDR3 contains 14 residues. V was clipped by 2 bases and J by 2 bases; unmatched bases: 4. Per germline, CDR1 SGHRS and CDR2 YFSETQ. DNA for the CDR3: TGCGCCAGCAGCTTCGACAGGGAAACCTACGAGCAGTACTTC. It yields the protein CASSFDRETYEQYF.

The chain links TRBV7-6 to TRBJ1-2; perhaps TRBD1 as D (6 bases). Germline V gene lookup returns CDR1 SGHVS and CDR2 FNYEAQ. Deletions cut 2 bases from V and 8 bases from J, with 12 bases between. The CDR3 consists of 13 residues. The DNA for the CDR3 is TGTGCCAGCAGCTTATACAGGGAAGGAGGCTACACCTTC. Translation: CASSLYREGGYTF.

The V gene is TRBV7-2, the J gene TRBJ2-1, with a possible D match to TRBD2 (5 bases). Trimming shortened V by 2 bases and J by 8 bases, and 13 bases separated the two germline ends. Germline-derived CDR1 and CDR2 are SGHTA and FQGNSA. The CDR3 is 14 amino acids. The CDR3 spells CASSLTPGLYEQFF. In DNA, the CDR3 is TGTGCCAGCAGCTTAACCCCCGGACTCTATGAGCAGTTCTTC.

The J gene is TRBJ2-2, the V gene TRBV2; D not resolved. This CDR3 contains 16 residues. From germline, CDR1 is SNHLY and CDR2 FYNNEI. V was cut by 0 bases and J by 2 bases, with 10 bases left in between. The CDR3 region has the DNA TGTGCCAGCAGTGAAGCGTACAGACTCAACACCGGGGAGCTGTTTTTT. Translation: CASSEAYRLNTGELFF.

The chain is built from TRBV3-1 and TRBJ2-3; D perhaps matches TRBD2 (6 bases). CDR3 length: 17 residues. V lost 0 bases, J lost 2 bases, and 15 bases lay in between. Germline lookup yields CDR1 LGHDT and CDR2 YNNKEL (reference sequence). CDR3 coding DNA: TGTGCCAGCAGCCAAGATTTGGGGGGAGGACCCACAGATACGCAGTATTTT. Translation gives CASSQDLGGGPTDTQYF.

This clonotype appeared a single time. The V gene is TRBV7-9, the J gene TRBJ2-5; D uncertain. The DNA end is more similar to TRBJ2-7, so the J call may be wrong. There are 14 residues in the CDR3. CDR1 and CDR2 (germline): SEHNR, FQNEAQ (reference sequence). The CDR3 loop reads CASSLGEGSYEQYF. CDR3 sequence (DNA): TGTGCCAGCAGCTTAGGGGAAGGTTCCTACGAGCAGTACTTC.

Ten or more counts support this clonotype. The J gene is TRBJ2-1, the V gene TRBV7-8; D is possibly TRBD1 or TRBD2 (5 bases each). CDR1 SGHVS and CDR2 FQNEAQ come from the germline V gene. The V end lost 1 base, the J end lost 7 bases, and 23 bases lay between the germline ends. The CDR3 is made up of 18 amino acids. The CDR3 nucleotides read TGTGCCAGCAGCTTAGGATGGGGTGGGACCTTGATAGGGAATGAGCAGTTCTTC. It codes for CASSLGWGGTLIGNEQFF.